This T cell receptor beta chain was identified during a study of shared clonotypes between healthy human individuals. The CDR3 consists of 16 residues. Unmatched junction bases numbered 10, after V lost 4 bases and J lost 6 bases. Germline V gene sequence: CDR1 LGHNA, CDR2 YNFKEQ. Some clones are missing from TCRdb's copy, which holds only in-frame ones; the method was immunoSEQ multiplex PCR. This sample has a few million clones, with approximately 90% found just once. Specimen: naive CD4+ T cells from PBMCs. Stated subset: CD45RA+ positively selected. This chain links TRBV4-2 with TRBJ2-7; 12 nucleotides align to TRBD2. The origin of this receptor is a young man in good health. Some clones in this sample may be carry-over from other donors' samples. CDR3 DNA sequence: TGTGCCAGCAGCCGAAGATCACTAGCGGGAGGTGCCGAGCAGTACTTC. Its protein is CASSRRSLAGGAEQYF.